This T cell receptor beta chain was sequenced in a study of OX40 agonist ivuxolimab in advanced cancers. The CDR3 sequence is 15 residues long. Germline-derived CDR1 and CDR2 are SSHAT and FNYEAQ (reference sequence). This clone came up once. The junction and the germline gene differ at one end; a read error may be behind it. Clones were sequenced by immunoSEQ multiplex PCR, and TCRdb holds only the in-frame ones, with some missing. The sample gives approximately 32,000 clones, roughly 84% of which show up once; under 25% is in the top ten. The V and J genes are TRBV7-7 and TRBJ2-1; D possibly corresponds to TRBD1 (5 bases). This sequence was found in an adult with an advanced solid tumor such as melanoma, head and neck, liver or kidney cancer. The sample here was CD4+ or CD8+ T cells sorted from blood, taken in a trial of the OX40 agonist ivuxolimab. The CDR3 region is CASSSGLSSYNEQFF. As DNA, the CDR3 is TGTGCTAGCAGCTCAGGGCTGAGCTCCTACAATGAGCAGTTCTTC.